These 8 T cell receptor beta chains share one sample of origin, sequenced in a study of cytomegalovirus exposure and HLA in healthy donors. The PCR made use of 60 Vbeta and 13 Jbeta primers. Assay: immunoSEQ multiplex PCR; the TCRdb copy retains only in-frame clones and omits some. Here the sample table reports about 160,000 clones. The specimen was PBMCs. All receptors come from a man aged 25-40 years in good health and CMV-seronegative.

The V call is TRBV5-1, the J call TRBJ2-2, with a possible D match to TRBD1 (5 bases). The CDR3 is 16 residues long. Trimming pared 1 base from V and 3 bases from J, leaving 13 bases between. Germline CDR1 is SGHRS and CDR2 is YFSETQ. CDR3 DNA: TGCGCCAGCAGCTTGACTCTAGGGGTAGACACCGGGGAGCTGTTTTTT. Its translation is CASSLTLGVDTGELFF. Full variable domain (outside the CDR3, taken from reference TRBV5-1 and TRBJ2-2): KAGVTQTPRYLIKTRGQQVTLSCSPISGHRSVSWYQQTPGQGLQFLFEYFSETQRNKGNFPGRFSGRQFSNSRSEMNVSTLELGDSALYLCASSLTLGVDTGELFFGEGSRLTVL.

The chain couples TRBV7-2 to TRBJ1-4; 9 nucleotides align to TRBD1. Germline trimming cut 5 bases from V and 7 bases from J; bases unmatched to any gene: 5. Germline V CDR1 and CDR2: SGHTA, FQGNSA. The CDR3 is 14 amino acids. CDR3 in DNA: TGTGCCAGCAGCCAAGACAGGGGGACTGAAAAACTGTTTTTT. Translated, it gives CASSQDRGTEKLFF.

This chain connects TRBV11-3 to TRBJ2-1, with a possible D match to TRBD1 (6 bases). V lost 6 bases to trimming and J lost 7 bases, with 19 bases between them. This CDR3 spans 15 amino acids. From germline, CDR1 is SGHNT and CDR2 YENEEA. The CDR3 spells CASRASGALGNEQFF. CDR3 DNA sequence: TGTGCCAGCAGGGCTTCAGGGGCCCTTGGGAATGAGCAGTTCTTC.

The chain has TRBV27 and TRBJ1-2; TRBD1 is a possible D gene (5 bases). Germline CDR1 MNHEY, CDR2 SMNVEV (reference sequence). The CDR3 has 16 amino acids. The V and J ends lost 7 bases and 8 bases respectively, with 26 bases between them. The CDR3 sequence: CASKTGAGMFRGGYTF. The DNA for the CDR3 is TGTGCCAGCAAAACGGGAGCAGGGATGTTTAGAGGCGGCTACACCTTC.

The chain employs TRBV4-3 and TRBJ2-7, with 8 bases fitting TRBD1. The V gene's germline CDR1 is LGHNA and CDR2 YSLEER. The CDR3 contains 19 residues. With V trimmed by 0 bases and J by 4 bases, 17 bases remained unmatched. CDR3 nucleotides: TGCGCCAGCAGCCAAGAAATCGTAGGAGCAGGACAGGGCTGGTACGAGCAGTACTTC. It specifies CASSQEIVGAGQGWYEQYF.

The CDR3 spells CASYSSGRFNEQFF. For the CDR3, the DNA is TGCGCCAGCTATTCTAGCGGGAGGTTCAATGAGCAGTTCTTC. The rearrangement links TRBV5-1 to TRBJ2-1, with 11 nucleotides matching TRBD2. The CDR3 extends over 14 amino acids. Germline values: CDR1 SGHRS, CDR2 YFSETQ. The ends lost 7 bases at V and 6 bases at J; junction bases unmatched: 6.

This rearrangement joins TRBV11-2 to TRBJ1-3; the D is unclear. The germline V gene has CDR1 SGHAT and CDR2 FQNNGV. The V and J ends lost 2 bases and 2 bases respectively, with 10 bases between them. The CDR3 is 15 amino acids. The CDR3 loop reads CASSLRVETGNTIYF. The CDR3 DNA is TGTGCCAGCAGCTTACGGGTCGAAACTGGAAACACCATATATTTT.

The chain combines TRBV5-1 with TRBJ2-2; 11 bases line up with TRBD2. There are 15 residues in the CDR3. V trimming: 7 bases; J trimming: 6 bases; junction bases outside the gene matches: 8. In germline, CDR1 is SGHRS, CDR2 YFSETQ. The CDR3 is CASFTGTSGPGELFF. The CDR3 DNA is TGCGCCAGCTTTACCGGGACTAGCGGTCCCGGGGAGCTGTTTTTT. Full variable domain (remainder filled in from reference TRBV5-1 and TRBJ2-2): KAGVTQTPRYLIKTRGQQVTLSCSPISGHRSVSWYQQTPGQGLQFLFEYFSETQRNKGNFPGRFSGRQFSNSRSEMNVSTLELGDSALYLCASFTGTSGPGELFFGEGSRLTVL.